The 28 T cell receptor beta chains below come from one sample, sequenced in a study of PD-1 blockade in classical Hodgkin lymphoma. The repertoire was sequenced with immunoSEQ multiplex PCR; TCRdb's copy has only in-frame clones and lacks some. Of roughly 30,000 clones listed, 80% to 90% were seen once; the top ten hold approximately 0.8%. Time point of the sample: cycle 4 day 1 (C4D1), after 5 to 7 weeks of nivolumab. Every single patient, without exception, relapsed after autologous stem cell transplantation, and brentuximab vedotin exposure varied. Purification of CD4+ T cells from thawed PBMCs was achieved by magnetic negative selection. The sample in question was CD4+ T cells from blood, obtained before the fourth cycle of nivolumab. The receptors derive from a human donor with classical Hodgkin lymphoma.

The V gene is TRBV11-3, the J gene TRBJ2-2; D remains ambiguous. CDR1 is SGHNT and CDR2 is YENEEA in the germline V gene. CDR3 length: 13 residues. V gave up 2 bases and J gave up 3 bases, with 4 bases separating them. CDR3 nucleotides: TGTGCCAGCAGCTTATTGTACACCGGGGAGCTGTTTTTT. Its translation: CASSLLYTGELFF.

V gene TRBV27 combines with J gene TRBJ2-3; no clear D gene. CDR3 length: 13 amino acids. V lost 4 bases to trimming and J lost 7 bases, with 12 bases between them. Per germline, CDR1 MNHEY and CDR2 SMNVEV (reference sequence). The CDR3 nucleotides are TGTGCCAGCAGTTCCTTGTCAAGAAATACGCAGTATTTT. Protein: CASSSLSRNTQYF.

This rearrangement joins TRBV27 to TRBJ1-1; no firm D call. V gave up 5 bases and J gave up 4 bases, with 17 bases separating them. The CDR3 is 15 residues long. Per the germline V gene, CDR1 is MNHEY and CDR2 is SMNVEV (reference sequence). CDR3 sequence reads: CASSQDRVGATEAFF. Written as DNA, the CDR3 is TGTGCCAGCAGTCAAGATAGGGTGGGCGCCACTGAAGCTTTCTTT.

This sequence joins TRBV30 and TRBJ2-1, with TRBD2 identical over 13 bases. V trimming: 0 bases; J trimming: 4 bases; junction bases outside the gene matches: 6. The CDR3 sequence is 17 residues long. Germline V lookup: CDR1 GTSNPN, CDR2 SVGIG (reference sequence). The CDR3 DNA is TGTGCCTGGAGTGTCGGGTTACTAGCGGGGGGGTACAATGAGCAGTTCTTC. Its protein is CAWSVGLLAGGYNEQFF.

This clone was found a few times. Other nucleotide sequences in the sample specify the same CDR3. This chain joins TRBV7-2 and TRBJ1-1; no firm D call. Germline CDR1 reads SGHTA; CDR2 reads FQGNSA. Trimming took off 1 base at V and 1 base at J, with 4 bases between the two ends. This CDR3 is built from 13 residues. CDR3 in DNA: TGTGCCAGCAGCTTAGAGGGGAACACTGAAGCTTTCTTT. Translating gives CASSLEGNTEAFF.

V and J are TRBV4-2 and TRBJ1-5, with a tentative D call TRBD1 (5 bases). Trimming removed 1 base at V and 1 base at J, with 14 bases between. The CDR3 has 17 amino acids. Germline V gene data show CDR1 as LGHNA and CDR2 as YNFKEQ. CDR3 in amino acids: CASSQAGGSGSNQPQHF. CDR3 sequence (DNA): TGTGCCAGCAGCCAAGCAGGAGGTTCAGGGAGCAATCAGCCCCAGCATTTT.

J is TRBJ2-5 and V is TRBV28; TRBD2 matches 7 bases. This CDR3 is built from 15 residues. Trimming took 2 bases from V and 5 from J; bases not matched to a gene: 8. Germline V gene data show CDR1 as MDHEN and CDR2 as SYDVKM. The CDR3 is CASSLVLAGEETQYF. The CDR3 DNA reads TGTGCCAGCAGTTTAGTTTTGGCGGGGGAGGAGACCCAGTACTTC.

The chain's CDR3 is CASSKTSGGETQYF. The DNA for the CDR3 is TGTGCCAGCAGCAAGACTAGCGGGGGTGAGACCCAGTACTTC. The V gene is TRBV7-3, the J gene TRBJ2-5; 12 bases map to TRBD2. Germline V lookup: CDR1 SGHTA, CDR2 FQGTGA. V shed 5 bases, J shed 5 bases, and the junction held 3 bases outside the gene matches. The CDR3 has 14 amino acids.

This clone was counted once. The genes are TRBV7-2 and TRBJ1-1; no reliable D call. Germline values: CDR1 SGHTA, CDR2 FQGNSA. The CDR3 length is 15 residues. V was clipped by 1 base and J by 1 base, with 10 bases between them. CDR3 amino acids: CASSLGYRGNTEAFF. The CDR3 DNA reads TGTGCCAGCAGCTTAGGTTATCGGGGGAACACTGAAGCTTTCTTT.

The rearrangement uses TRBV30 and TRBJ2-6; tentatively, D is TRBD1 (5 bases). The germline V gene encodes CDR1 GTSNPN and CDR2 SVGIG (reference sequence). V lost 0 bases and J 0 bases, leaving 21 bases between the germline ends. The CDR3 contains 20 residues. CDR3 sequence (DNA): TGTGCCTGGAGTGTACTTAGGGGAAGGGCCTGGTCCTCTGGGGCCAACGTCCTGACTTTC. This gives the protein CAWSVLRGRAWSSGANVLTF.

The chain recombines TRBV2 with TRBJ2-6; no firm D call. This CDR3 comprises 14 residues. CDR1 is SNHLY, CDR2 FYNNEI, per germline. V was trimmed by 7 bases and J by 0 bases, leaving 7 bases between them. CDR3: CASNRASGANVLTF. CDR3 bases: TGTGCCAGCAACCGAGCCTCTGGGGCCAACGTCCTGACTTTC.

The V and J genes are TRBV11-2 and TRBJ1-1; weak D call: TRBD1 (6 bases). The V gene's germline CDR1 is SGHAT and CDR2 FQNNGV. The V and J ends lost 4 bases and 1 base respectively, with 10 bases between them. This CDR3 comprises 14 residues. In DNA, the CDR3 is TGTGCCAGCAGCTCCTCGGACAGGAACACTGAAGCTTTCTTT. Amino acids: CASSSSDRNTEAFF. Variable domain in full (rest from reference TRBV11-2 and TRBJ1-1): EAGVAQSPRYKIIEKRQSVAFWCNPISGHATLYWYQQILGQGPKLLIQFQNNGVVDDSQLPKDRFSAERLKGVDSTLKIQPAKLEDSAVYLCASSSSDRNTEAFFGQGTRLTVV.

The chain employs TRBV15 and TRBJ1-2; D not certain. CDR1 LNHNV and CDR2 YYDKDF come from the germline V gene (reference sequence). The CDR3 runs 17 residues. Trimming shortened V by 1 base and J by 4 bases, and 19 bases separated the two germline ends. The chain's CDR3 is CATSRGLIGRAGYGYTF. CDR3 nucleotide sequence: TGTGCCACCAGCAGAGGCCTCATAGGGAGGGCTGGCTATGGCTACACCTTC.

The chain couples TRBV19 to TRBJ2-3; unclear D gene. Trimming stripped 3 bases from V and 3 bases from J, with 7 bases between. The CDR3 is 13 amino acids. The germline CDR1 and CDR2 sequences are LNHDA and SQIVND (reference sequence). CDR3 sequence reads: CASSMRNTDTQYF. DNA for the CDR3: TGTGCCAGTAGTATGAGGAATACAGATACGCAGTATTTT.

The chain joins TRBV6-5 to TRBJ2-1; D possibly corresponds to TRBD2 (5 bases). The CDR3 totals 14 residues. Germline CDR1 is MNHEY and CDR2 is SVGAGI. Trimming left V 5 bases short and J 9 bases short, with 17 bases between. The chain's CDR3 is CASSDREQKGEQFF. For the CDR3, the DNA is TGTGCCAGCAGTGACCGGGAACAGAAGGGTGAGCAGTTCTTC.

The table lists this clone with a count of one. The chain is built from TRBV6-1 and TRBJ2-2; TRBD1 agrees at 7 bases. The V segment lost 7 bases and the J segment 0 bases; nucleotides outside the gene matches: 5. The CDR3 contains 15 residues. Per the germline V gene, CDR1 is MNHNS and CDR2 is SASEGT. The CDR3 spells CASTIDRANTGELFF. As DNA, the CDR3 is TGTGCCAGCACCATCGACAGGGCGAACACCGGGGAGCTGTTTTTT.

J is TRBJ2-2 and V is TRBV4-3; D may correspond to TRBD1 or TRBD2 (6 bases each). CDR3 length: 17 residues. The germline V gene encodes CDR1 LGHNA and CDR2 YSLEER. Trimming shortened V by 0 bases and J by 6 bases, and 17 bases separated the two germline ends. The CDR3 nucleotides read TGCGCCAGCAGCCAAGACACGGGGGCGCCGGACGCCGGGGAGCTGTTTTTT. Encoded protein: CASSQDTGAPDAGELFF.

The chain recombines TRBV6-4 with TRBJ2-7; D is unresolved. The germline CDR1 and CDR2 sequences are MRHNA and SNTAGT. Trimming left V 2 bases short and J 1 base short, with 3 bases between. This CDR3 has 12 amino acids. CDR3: CASSDPSYEQYF. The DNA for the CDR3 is TGTGCCAGCAGTGACCCATCCTACGAGCAGTACTTC.

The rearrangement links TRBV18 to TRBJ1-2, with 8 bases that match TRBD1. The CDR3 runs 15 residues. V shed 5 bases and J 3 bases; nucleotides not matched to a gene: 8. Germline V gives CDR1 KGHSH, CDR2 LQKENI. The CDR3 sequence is CASSVLDRADYGYTF. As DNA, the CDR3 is TGTGCCAGCTCAGTCTTGGACAGGGCTGACTATGGCTACACCTTC.

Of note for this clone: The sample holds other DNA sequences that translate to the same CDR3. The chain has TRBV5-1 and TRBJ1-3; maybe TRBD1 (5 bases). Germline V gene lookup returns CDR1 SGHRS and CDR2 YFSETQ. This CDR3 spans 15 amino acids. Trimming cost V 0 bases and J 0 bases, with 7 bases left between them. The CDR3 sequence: CASSLAGGSGNTIYF. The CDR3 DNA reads TGCGCCAGCAGCTTGGCTGGGGGCTCTGGAAACACCATATATTTT.

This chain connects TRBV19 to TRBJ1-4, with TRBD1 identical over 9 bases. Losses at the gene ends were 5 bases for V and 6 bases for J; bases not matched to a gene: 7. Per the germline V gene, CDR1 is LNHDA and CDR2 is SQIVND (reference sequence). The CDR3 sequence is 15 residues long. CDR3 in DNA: TGTGCCAGTAGTCACCGTAGGACAGGGGATGAAAAACTGTTTTTT. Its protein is CASSHRRTGDEKLFF.

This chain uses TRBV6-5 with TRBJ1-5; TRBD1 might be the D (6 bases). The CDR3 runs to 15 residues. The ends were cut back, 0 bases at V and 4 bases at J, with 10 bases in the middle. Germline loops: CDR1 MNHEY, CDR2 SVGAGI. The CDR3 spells CASSYSGGWNQPQHF. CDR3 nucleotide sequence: TGTGCCAGCAGTTACTCAGGGGGTTGGAATCAGCCCCAGCATTTT.

The CDR3 DNA sequence: TGTGCCAGCAGCTTGATAGAGAACGAGCAGTACTTC. Translation gives CASSLIENEQYF. The chain joins TRBV5-5 to TRBJ2-7; no clear D gene. V dropped 1 base and J dropped 5 bases, with 7 bases sitting between them. The CDR3 consists of 12 residues. From germline, CDR1 is SGHKS and CDR2 YYEKEE (reference sequence).

The chain's CDR3 is CASSFGPTYEQYF. CDR3 nucleotides: TGTGCCAGCAGTTTCGGGCCGACCTACGAGCAGTACTTC. The chain carries TRBV6-5 and TRBJ2-7; D unresolved. Germline CDR1 is MNHEY and CDR2 is SVGAGI. The germline V and J ends were trimmed by 4 bases and 2 bases, with 9 bases remaining between them. The CDR3 spans 13 residues.

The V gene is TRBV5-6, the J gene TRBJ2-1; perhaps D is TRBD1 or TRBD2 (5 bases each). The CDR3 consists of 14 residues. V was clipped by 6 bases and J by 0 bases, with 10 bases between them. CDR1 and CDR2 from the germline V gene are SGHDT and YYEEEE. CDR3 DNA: TGTGCCAGCAAAGAGGGGAGCTCCTACAATGAGCAGTTCTTC. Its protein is CASKEGSSYNEQFF.

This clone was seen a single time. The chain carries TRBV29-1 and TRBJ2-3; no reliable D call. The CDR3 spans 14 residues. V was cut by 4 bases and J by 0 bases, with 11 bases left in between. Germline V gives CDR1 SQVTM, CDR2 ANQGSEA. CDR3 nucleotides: TGCAGCGTTGTCGTGGGAATTAGCACAGATACGCAGTATTTT. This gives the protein CSVVVGISTDTQYF.

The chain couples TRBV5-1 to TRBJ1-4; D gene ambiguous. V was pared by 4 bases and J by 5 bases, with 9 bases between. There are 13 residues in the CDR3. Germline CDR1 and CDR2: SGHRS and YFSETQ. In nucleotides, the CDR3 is TGCGCCAGCAGCAGCAAACAGAATGAAAAACTGTTTTTT. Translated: CASSSKQNEKLFF.

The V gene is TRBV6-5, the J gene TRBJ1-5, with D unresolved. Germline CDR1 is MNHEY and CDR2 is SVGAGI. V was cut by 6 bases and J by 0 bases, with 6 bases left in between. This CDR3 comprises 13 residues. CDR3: CASRSNSNQPQHF. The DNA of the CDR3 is TGTGCCAGCAGATCGAATAGCAATCAGCCCCAGCATTTT.